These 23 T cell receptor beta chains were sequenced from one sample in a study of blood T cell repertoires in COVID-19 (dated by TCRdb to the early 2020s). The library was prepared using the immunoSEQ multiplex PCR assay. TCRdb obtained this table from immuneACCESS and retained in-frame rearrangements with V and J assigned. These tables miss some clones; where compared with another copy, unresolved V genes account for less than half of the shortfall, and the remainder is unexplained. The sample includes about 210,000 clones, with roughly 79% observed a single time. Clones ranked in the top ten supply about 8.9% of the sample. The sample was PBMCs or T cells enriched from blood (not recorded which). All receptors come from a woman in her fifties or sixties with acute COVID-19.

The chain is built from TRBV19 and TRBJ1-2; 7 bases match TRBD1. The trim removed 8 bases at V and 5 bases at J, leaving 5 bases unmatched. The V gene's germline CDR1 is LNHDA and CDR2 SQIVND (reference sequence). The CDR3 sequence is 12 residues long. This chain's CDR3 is CASSTGQYGYTF. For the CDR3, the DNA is TGTGCCAGTTCGACAGGGCAATATGGCTACACCTTC.

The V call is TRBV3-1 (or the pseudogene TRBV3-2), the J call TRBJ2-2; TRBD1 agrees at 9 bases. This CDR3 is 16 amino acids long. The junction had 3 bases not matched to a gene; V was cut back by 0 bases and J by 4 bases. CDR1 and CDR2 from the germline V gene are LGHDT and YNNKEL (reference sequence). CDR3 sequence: CASSQDRDRVTGELFF. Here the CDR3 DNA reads TGTGCCAGCAGCCAAGATAGGGACAGGGTCACCGGGGAGCTGTTTTTT.

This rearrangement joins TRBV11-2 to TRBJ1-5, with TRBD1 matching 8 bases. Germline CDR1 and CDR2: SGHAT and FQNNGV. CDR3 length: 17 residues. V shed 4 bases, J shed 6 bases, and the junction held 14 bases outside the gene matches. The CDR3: CASSSDREVISRQPQHF. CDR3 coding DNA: TGTGCCAGCAGCTCGGACAGGGAAGTTATTTCTCGTCAGCCCCAGCATTTT.

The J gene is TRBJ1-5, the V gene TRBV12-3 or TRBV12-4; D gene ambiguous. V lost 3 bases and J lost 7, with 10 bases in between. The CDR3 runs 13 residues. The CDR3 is CASSFEVTQPQHF. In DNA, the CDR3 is TGTGCCAGCAGTTTCGAGGTGACGCAGCCCCAGCATTTT.

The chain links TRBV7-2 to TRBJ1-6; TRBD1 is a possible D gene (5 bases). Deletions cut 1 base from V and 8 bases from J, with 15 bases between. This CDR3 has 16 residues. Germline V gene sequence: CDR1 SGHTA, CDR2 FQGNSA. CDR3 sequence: CASSLVSGRSDSPLHF. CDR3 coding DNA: TGTGCCAGCAGCTTAGTTTCAGGGCGATCGGATTCACCCCTCCACTTT.

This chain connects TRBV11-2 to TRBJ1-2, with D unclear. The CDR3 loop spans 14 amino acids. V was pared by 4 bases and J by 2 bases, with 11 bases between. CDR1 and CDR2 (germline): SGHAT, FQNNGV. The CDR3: CASSSFPQNYGYTF. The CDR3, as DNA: TGTGCCAGCAGCTCCTTCCCCCAGAACTATGGCTACACCTTC.

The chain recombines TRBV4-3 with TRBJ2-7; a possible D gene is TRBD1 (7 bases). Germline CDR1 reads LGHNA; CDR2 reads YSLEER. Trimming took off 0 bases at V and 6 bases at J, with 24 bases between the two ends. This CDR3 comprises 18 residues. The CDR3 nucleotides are TGCGCCAGCAGCCAAGATTACGGTCAGGGGGGCCGGGGCAGCGAGCAGTACTTC. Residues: CASSQDYGQGGRGSEQYF.

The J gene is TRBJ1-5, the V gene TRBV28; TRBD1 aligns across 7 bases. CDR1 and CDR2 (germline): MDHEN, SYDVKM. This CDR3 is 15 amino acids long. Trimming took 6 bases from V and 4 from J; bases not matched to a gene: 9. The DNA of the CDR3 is TGTGCCAGCAGAACCTCGGGACAGCGAAATCAGCCCCAGCATTTT. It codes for CASRTSGQRNQPQHF.

The CDR3 protein is CASSQGESLAGGLNEQFF. As DNA, the CDR3 is TGCGCCAGCAGCCAGGGGGAGTCACTAGCGGGGGGGCTCAATGAGCAGTTCTTC. The gene calls are TRBV4-1 and TRBJ2-1; TRBD2 matches 13 bases. Unmatched junction bases numbered 11, after V lost 3 bases and J lost 6 bases. The CDR3 length is 18 residues. Germline V CDR1 and CDR2: MGHRA, YSYEKL.

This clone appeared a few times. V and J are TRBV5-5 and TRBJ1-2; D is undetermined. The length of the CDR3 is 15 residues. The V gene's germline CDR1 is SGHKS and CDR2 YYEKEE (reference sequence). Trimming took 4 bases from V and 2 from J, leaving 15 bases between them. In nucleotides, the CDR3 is TGTGCCAGCAGCCAATGGATCAGCGGGAACTATGGCTACACCTTC. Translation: CASSQWISGNYGYTF.

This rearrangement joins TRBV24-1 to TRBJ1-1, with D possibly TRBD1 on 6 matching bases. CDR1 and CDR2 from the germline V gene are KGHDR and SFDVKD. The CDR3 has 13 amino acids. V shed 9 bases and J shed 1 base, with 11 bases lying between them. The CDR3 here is CATSGGPNTEAFF. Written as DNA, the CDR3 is TGTGCCACCTCGGGGGGCCCGAACACTGAAGCTTTCTTT.

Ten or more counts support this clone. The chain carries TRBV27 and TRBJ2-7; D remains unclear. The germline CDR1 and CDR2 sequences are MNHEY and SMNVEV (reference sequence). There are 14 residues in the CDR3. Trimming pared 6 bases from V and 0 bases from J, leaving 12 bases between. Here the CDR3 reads CASSPSRNSYEQYF. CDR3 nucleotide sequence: TGTGCCAGCAGCCCCAGCAGGAACTCCTACGAGCAGTACTTC.

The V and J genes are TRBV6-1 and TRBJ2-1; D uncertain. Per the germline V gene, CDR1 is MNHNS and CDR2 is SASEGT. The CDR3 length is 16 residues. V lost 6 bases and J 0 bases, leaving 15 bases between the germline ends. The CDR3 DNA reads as TGTGCCAGCAGCGAAAACCTACTGAGCTCCTACAATGAGCAGTTCTTC. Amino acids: CASSENLLSSYNEQFF.

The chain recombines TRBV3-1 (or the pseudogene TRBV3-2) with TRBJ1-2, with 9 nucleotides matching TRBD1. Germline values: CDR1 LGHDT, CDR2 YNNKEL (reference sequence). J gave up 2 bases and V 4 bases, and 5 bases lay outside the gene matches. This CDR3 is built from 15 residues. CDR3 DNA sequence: TGTGCCAGCAGCCTACAGGGGGCGAAGAACTATGGCTACACCTTC. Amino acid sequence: CASSLQGAKNYGYTF.

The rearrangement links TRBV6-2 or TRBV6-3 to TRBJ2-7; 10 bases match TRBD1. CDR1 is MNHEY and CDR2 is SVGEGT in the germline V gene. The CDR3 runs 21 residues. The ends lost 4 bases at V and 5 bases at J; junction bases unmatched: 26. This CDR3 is CASSSTPGQGGISKRADEQYF. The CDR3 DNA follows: TGTGCCAGCAGTTCTACTCCCGGACAGGGGGGAATTAGTAAGCGGGCCGACGAGCAGTACTTC.

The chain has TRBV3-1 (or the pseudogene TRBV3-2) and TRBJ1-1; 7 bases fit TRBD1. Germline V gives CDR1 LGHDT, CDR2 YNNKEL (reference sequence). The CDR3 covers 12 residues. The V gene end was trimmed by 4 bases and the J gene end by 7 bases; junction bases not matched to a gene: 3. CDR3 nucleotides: TGTGCCAGCAGCCGACAGGGAAATGAAGCTTTCTTT. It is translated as CASSRQGNEAFF.

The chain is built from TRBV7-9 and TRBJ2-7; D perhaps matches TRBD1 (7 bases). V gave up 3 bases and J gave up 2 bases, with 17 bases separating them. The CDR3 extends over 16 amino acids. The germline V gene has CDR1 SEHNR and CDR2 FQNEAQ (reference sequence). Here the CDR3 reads CASSFGQGGGAYEQYF. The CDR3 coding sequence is TGTGCCAGCAGCTTCGGCCAGGGGGGAGGCGCCTACGAGCAGTACTTC.

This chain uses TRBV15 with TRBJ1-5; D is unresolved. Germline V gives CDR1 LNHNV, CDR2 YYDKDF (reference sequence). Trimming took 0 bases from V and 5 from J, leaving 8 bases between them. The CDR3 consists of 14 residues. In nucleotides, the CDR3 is TGTGCCACCAGCAGAGATGTTAGTTATCAGCCCCAGCATTTT. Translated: CATSRDVSYQPQHF.

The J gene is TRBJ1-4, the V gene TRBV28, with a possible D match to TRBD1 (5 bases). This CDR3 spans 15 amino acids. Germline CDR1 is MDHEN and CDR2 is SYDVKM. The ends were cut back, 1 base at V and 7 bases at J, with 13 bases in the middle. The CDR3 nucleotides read TGTGCCAGCAGTTTATCAGGGAATGTGCGTGAAAAACTGTTTTTT. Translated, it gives CASSLSGNVREKLFF.

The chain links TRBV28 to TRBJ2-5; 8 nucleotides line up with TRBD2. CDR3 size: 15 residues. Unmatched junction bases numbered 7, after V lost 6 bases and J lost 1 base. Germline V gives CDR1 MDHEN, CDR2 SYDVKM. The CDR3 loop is CASRSGGQSQETQYF. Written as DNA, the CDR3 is TGTGCCAGCAGGTCGGGGGGGCAATCCCAAGAGACCCAGTACTTC.

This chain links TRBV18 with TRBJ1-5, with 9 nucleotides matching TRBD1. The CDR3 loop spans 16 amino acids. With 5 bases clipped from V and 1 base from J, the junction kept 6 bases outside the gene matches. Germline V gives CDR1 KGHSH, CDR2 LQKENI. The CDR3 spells CASSSQTGGSNQPQHF. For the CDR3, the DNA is TGTGCCAGCTCATCCCAGACAGGGGGGAGCAATCAGCCCCAGCATTTT.

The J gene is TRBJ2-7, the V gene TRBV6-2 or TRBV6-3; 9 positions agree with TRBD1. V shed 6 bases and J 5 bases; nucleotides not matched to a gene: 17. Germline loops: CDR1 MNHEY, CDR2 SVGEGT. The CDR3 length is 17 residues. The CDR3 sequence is CASSGDEGTGRFHEQYF. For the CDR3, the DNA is TGTGCCAGCAGCGGAGATGAAGGGACAGGGAGATTTCACGAGCAGTACTTC.

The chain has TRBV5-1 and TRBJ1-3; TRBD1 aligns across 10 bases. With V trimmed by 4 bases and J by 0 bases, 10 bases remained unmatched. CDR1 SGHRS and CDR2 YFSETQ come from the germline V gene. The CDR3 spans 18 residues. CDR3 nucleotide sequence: TGCGCCAGCAGCGCCGGGACAGGGGTCGCTATCTCTGGAAACACCATATATTTT. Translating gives CASSAGTGVAISGNTIYF.